This note documents a single T cell receptor beta chain sequence. Its antigen remains undetermined. No per-base quality is available; no much larger clone lies one base away. The sample is drawn from a study of cytomegalovirus exposure and HLA in healthy donors (dated by TCRdb to between 2016 and 2019). In the study overall: An earlier analysis of 550 to 700 of the donors reported about 250 Gb of sequence data and some 100 million unique TCR beta sequences from about 180 million T cells. The number of donors typed differed by locus, with about 629-630 for A, B, C, DRB1 and DQB1, around 500 for DQA1, some 570 for DPA1, and approximately 470 for DPB1. Four or five DR-DQ haplotypes were handled as single units for association and clustering because linkage in the cohort was strong. The study used immunosequencing to profile the T cell repertoires of about 670 subjects and linked those repertoires to cytomegalovirus serostatus. Every discovery cohort repertoire had been produced on one sequencing platform. A later genetic analysis used genome-wide SNP genotypes for 398 of the 666 donors, treating that subset as a discovery cohort. Both class I and class II loci were covered by HLA typing, at four-digit resolution. A later analysis re-examined previously published TCR beta repertoires from more than 650 donors and added high-resolution HLA genotyping to investigate patterns of TCR occurrence. Of the approximately 400 genotyped donors, 70% to 90% were placed in the genetic ancestry cluster associated with self-reported Caucasian donors. Along with the approximately 670-subject first cohort, a separate validation cohort of about 110 different subjects was used. Alongside the repertoire data, information on donor age, sex, ethnicity and CMV serostatus was compiled. The study aimed to test whether cataloging public T cell receptors could reveal signatures of past pathogen exposure. An earlier analysis of 587 of the donors applied high-throughput TCR beta sequencing to assess whether each TCR beta V gene segment acted as functional or pseudogenic. To predict cytomegalovirus infection status, the study combined high-throughput TCR immunosequencing, statistical association of individual TCRs with disease status, and machine learning. In the later analysis, no new phenotypic data were used to find candidate immune exposures; instead, reliance was placed on TCR beta sequences and their occurrence across donors. Among about 400 genotyped donors of the cohort, an average of about 240,000 unique TCR beta nucleotide sequences was sequenced per donor, of which about 20% were non-productive. Approximately 310 gigabases of sequencing data and 78 million or so unique TCR sequences were included in an early release covering about 620 HLA-typed donors.

Including cysteine and phenylalanine, the CDR3 has 16 amino acids. Of the read, only the CDR3 DNA is kept; its 48 bases are in frame from base 1. The germline V gene (reference sequence) gives CDR1 as LNHDA and CDR2 as SQIVND. V trim: 3 bases; J trim: 7 bases; unmatched bases: 12. The cohort consisted of some 670 healthy bone marrow donors. All cohort members were sampled while nominally healthy, although unrecorded immune exposures were likely present. The donor tested CMV seropositive, placing the donor among the roughly 300 seropositive members of the cohort. Each donor provided a peripheral blood sample, and peripheral blood mononuclear cells were used for TCR beta sequencing. Genomic DNA was extracted from the blood cell samples with the Qiagen DNeasy Blood Extraction Kit. General conclusions and limits of the study: In an earlier analysis of some 550 of the donors, most TCR beta V segments were observed in productive rearrangements about 90% or about 30% of the time, broadly matching IMGT annotations. In a later analysis, HLA-associated TCR beta chains showed more clonal expansion and lower generation probabilities than non-associated chains that were equally common. A further reported finding was that TCR beta sequences accurately predicted the HLA-A and HLA-B alleles for most subjects in the first cohort. In a later genetic analysis, fewer N-insertions in productive TCRs were reported among donors in an Asian-associated ancestry cluster than the 666-donor mean. Presence/absence analyses assumed roughly uniform sequencing depth across donors, an assumption that may not hold. Linkage disequilibrium might explain the correlated functional status among segregating V segments, but an unknown experimental factor could not be ruled out. Cytomegalovirus status was reported to be diagnosed by the classifier with high specificity and sensitivity in both the original and validation cohorts. According to the authors, the approach could potentially be generalized to other disease states and immunological phenotypes. A later analysis found that TCR association rates varied across HLA loci, with DRB1 alleles showing the most associated TCRs and HLA-C alleles the fewest. Because counts were too low, about 18 rarely observed V segments, including chromosome 9 orphons, were left out of the earlier analysis of some 600 of the donors. Strong co-occurrence of HLA alleles, especially DR and DQ, made assigning TCR associations to individual alleles difficult. While some public TCRs were present in many individuals, most TCR sequences turned up only very rarely across donors. Immune exposure information for the cohort was limited to CMV serostatus. The 87-base-pair reads could not distinguish some IMGT-functional V segments, including TRBV6-2 and TRBV6-3, so those segments were excluded. In a later analysis, most CMV-associated TCR beta chains were found to appear HLA-restricted, with HLA associations seemingly driven largely by CMV exposure. A cluster of highly shared sequence variants was judged likely to represent a technical artifact of the sequencing pipeline. V-gene and J-gene trimming of TCR beta chains was associated with a missense DCLRE1C variant in a later genetic analysis, and the association was replicated in an independent cohort. In vitro tests confirmed that a few of the cytomegalovirus-associated TCR beta chains recognize cytomegalovirus antigens. Several of the top co-occurrence clusters appeared to be linked to parvovirus B19, influenza, CMV and Epstein-Barr virus, according to a later analysis. A total of 150 to 200 TCR beta chains were listed by the study as associated with cytomegalovirus. Specific HLA alleles were associated with roughly 17,000 TCR beta sequences at a false discovery rate of 0.05 in a later analysis. HLA typing was unavailable for some donors at each locus, so association tests used only the typed subset. This cohort had only TCR beta chains sequenced, and the lack of alpha or paired-chain data limited which features could be detected.

The protocol used for the library was the immunoSEQ multiplex PCR assay. A mixture of 60 forward primers for TCR Vbeta segments and 13 reverse primers for TCR Jbeta segments was used in the multiplex PCR. A multiplex PCR assay on genomic DNA amplified the CDR3 region of rearranged TCR beta genes. The amplified TCR beta libraries were sequenced on the Illumina HiSeq System as 87-base-pair reads. Per the original workflow: Across the 500 to 700 repertoires, a later analysis counted roughly 84 million unique TCR beta chains, roughly 11 million of which were shared by at least two donors. Raw reads were error-corrected and collapsed into unique sequences by a nearest-neighbor algorithm in which closely related sequences were merged to remove PCR and sequencing errors. Alignment of CDR3 sequences to IMGT reference sequences was used to assign V, D and J gene segments. For a sequence to be retained, at least a six-nucleotide match to both a V gene segment and a J gene segment was required. Rearrangements were called productive when the CDR3 lacked stop codons and stayed in frame with V and J; all others were non-productive. CDR3 was defined according to IMGT convention as the region running from the second conserved V-encoded cysteine to the conserved J-encoded phenylalanine. In an earlier analysis of roughly 580 of the donors, sequences lacking an unambiguous match to a single V gene segment were excluded. An earlier analysis of several hundred of the donors classified V segments as functional when productive rearrangements were above 56.7% and as segregating when the standard deviation between donors was above 5%. A statistical classification framework was built for diagnosing cytomegalovirus status from the catalog of TCR beta chain sequences. A later analysis assigned V and J genes by comparing TCR nucleotide sequences with IMGT/GENE-DB human TR gene sequences. The TCRdist pipeline was used in a later analysis to assign CDR3 sequences and most-parsimonious VDJ recombination scenarios. In a later analysis, each TCR beta chain was defined by its CDR3 amino acid sequence together with its V-gene family, and reads without a unique V-gene family were excluded. To address suspected cross-contamination and a sequencing artifact, a later analysis removed approximately 590 highly shared, low-generation-probability nucleotide sequences. A later analysis calculated a clonal expansion index for each public chain from normalized within-repertoire ranks of inferred template counts. Generation probabilities in a later analysis came from a VDJ recombination model fitted to out-of-frame rearrangements, and those results were checked against IGoR. A later analysis scored TCR-TCR, TCR-HLA and TCR-CMV co-occurrence with hypergeometric tests, applying a repertoire-size bias correction to TCR pairs. In a later analysis, false discovery rates were estimated by permuting HLA or CMV assignments 20 times. In a later analysis, co-occurring TCRs were grouped using DBSCAN, and TCRdist sequence similarity was added for clustering within HLA-allele-positive subsets. For co-occurrence clustering, repertoires with fewer than 30,000 or more than 120,000 public chains were excluded, along with about five repertoires with anomalous nucleotide sharing. Entries here come from immuneACCESS through TCRdb and include only in-frame sequences with V and J called. Some clones fail to appear in such tables; in the studies checked, an unresolved V gene covers under half of the shortfall, and the cause of the remainder is unknown. V, J and clone size were drawn from that table, and D and trimming were deduced from the DNA. In all, the sample holds about 160,000 clones, and roughly 88% of those were seen once. The ten most abundant clones make up 5% to 7% of the sample.

The material sequenced was PBMCs. The receptor's source is a man aged 45-60 years in good health and CMV-seropositive. The V gene is TRBV19 and the J gene is TRBJ2-5; 9 middle bases align to TRBD1. The DNA sequence is as follows: TGTGCCAGTAGTATGACCGCGGGACAGGGTGGACGGACCCAGTACTTC. Translated, this gives CASSMTAGQGGRTQYF.